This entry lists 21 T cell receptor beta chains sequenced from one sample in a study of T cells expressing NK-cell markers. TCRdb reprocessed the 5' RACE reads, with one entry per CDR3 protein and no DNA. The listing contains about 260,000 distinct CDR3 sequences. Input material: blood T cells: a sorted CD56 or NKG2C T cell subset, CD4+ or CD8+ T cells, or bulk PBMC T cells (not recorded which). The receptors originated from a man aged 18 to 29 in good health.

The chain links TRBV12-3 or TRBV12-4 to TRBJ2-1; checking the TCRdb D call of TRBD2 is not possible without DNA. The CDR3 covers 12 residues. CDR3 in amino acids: CASSPRLAGQFF.

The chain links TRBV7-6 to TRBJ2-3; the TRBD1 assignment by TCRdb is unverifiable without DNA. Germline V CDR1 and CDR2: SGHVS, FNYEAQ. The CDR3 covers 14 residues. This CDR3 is CASSPRGGEDTQYF.

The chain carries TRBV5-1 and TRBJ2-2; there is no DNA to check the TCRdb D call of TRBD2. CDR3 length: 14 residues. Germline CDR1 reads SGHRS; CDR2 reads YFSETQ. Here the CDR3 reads CASSLTRGTGELFF.

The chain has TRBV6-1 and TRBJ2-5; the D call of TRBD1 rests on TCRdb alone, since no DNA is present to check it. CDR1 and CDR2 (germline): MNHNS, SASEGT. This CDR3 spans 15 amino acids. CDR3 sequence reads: CASSRGDSYQETQYF.

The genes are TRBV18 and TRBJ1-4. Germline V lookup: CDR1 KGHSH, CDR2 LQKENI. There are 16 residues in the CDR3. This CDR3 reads CASSPRKGTTNEKLFF.

This CDR3 reads CASSLGGIFDYTF. The V and J genes are TRBV7-2 and TRBJ1-2; the D call of TRBD1 rests on TCRdb alone, since no DNA is present to check it. In germline, CDR1 is SGHTA, CDR2 FQGNSA. The CDR3 is 13 amino acids. Together with reference TRBV7-2 and TRBJ1-2, the CDR3 gives the full variable domain: GAGVSQSPSNKVTEKGKDVELRCDPISGHTALYWYRQSLGQGLEFLIYFQGNSAPDKSGLPSDRFSAERTGGSVSTLTIQRTQQEDSAVYLCASSLGGIFDYTFGSGTRLTVV.

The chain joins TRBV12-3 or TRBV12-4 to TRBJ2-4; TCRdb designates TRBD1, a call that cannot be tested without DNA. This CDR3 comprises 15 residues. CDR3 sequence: CASSGQEGAKNIQYF.

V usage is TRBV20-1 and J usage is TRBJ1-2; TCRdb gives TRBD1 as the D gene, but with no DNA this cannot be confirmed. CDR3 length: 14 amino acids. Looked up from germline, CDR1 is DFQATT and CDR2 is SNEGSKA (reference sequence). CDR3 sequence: CSARGPGTNLGYTF.

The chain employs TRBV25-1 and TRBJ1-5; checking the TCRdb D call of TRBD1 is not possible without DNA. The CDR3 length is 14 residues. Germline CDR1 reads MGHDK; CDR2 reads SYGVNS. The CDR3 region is CASSESRGSEPQHF.

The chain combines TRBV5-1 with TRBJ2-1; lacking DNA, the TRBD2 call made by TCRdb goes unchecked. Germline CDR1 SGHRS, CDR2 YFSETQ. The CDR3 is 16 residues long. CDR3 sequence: CASSFREGSSYNEQFF.

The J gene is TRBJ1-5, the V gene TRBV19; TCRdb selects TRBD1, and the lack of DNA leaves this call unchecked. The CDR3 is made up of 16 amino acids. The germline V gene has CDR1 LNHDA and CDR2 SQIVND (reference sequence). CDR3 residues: CASSMGTGRRGRPQHF.

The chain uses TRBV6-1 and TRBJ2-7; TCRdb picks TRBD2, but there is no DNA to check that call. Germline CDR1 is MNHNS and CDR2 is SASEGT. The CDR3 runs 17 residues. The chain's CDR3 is CASSGKVLAGGSYEQYF.

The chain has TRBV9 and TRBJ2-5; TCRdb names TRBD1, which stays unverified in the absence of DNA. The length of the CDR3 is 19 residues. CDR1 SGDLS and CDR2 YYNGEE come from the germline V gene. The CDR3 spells CASSVGVIGGQGAGETQYF.

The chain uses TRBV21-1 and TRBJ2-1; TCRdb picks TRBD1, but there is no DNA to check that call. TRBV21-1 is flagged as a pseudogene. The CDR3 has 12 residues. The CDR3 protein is CASSPPVPGPFF.

CDR3 sequence: CASSLGDSQNQPQHF. The gene calls are TRBV5-1 and TRBJ1-5; TCRdb outputs TRBD1, but without DNA this stays unchecked. Germline CDR1 reads SGHRS; CDR2 reads YFSETQ. This CDR3 contains 15 residues.

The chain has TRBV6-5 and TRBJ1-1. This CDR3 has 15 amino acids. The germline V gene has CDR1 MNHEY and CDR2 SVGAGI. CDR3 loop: CASSYEPKGGSQAFF.

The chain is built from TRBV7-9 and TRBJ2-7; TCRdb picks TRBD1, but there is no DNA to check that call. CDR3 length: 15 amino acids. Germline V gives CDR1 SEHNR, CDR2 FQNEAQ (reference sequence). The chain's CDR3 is CASSLGQGRSYEQYF.

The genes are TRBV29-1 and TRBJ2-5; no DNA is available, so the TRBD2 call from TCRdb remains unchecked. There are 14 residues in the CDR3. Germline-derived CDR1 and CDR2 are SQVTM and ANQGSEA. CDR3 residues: CSVVKRSGRETQYF.

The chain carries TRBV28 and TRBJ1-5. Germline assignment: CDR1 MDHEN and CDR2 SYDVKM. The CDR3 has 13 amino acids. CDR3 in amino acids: CASRTADNQPQHF.

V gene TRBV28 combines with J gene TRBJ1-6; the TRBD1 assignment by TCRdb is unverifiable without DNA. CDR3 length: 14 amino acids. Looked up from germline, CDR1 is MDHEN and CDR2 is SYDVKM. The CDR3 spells CASSSLGYNSPLHF.

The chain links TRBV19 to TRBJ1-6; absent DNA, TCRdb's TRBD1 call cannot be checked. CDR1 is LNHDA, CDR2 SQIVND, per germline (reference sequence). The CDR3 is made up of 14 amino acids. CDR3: CASGTGADNSPLHF.